The 26 T cell receptor beta chains below come from one sample, sequenced in a study of cytomegalovirus exposure and HLA in healthy donors. This PCR relied on a set of 60 Vbeta primers and 13 Jbeta primers. Here immunoSEQ multiplex PCR was the method, and the copy in TCRdb shows in-frame clones only, minus some. This table holds 240,000 or so clones, about 86% found once. Sequencing was carried out using PBMCs. All receptors derive from a woman between 55 and 75 years old in good health and CMV-seropositive.

On this clone itself: This same CDR3 is encoded by further DNA sequences in the sample. The genes are TRBV5-1 and TRBJ2-1; 8 nucleotides match TRBD1. This CDR3 has 15 residues. The J segment lost 4 bases and the V segment lost 4 bases, leaving 7 bases of the junction unmatched. Germline V gives CDR1 SGHRS, CDR2 YFSETQ. CDR3 nucleotides: TGCGCCAGCAGCCCTGGGACAGGCGGGTACAATGAGCAGTTCTTC. It codes for CASSPGTGGYNEQFF.

V is TRBV5-4 and J is TRBJ2-5; 7 nucleotides match TRBD2. V dropped 5 bases and J dropped 2; count of bases not matched to a gene: 9. The CDR3 covers 15 residues. Per the germline V gene, CDR1 is SGHNT and CDR2 is YYREEE (reference sequence). DNA for the CDR3: TGTGCCAGCAGGGATTGGACTAGGGATCAAGAGACCCAGTACTTC. This gives the protein CASRDWTRDQETQYF.

The chain carries TRBV29-1 and TRBJ2-3; D is possibly TRBD2 (6 bases). Trimming took off 4 bases at V and 2 bases at J, with 10 bases between the two ends. From germline, CDR1 is SQVTM and CDR2 ANQGSEA. The CDR3 has 13 amino acids. This CDR3 reads CSVGRVLTDTQYF. CDR3 nucleotide sequence: TGCAGCGTTGGGAGGGTACTCACAGATACGCAGTATTTT.

This chain joins TRBV25-1 and TRBJ2-5; D is ambiguous. Trimming shortened V by 5 bases and J by 7 bases, and 11 bases separated the two germline ends. The CDR3 sequence is 12 residues long. Germline CDR1 MGHDK, CDR2 SYGVNS. CDR3 region: CASSFSRGTQYF. Written as DNA, the CDR3 is TGTGCCAGCAGTTTCTCAAGAGGGACCCAGTACTTC.

This rearrangement joins TRBV4-2 to TRBJ1-2; 9 bases agree with TRBD1. V was clipped by 1 base and J by 5 bases; unmatched bases: 8. This CDR3 contains 16 residues. Germline V lookup: CDR1 LGHNA, CDR2 YNFKEQ. The CDR3 here is CASSQASTGGGYGYTF. DNA of the CDR3: TGTGCCAGCAGCCAAGCCTCGACAGGGGGGGGATATGGCTACACCTTC.

This clone was counted a single time. V gene TRBV10-3 combines with J gene TRBJ1-2, with TRBD1 identical over 7 bases. V was clipped by 6 bases and J by 4 bases; unmatched bases: 8. The CDR3 is 14 amino acids. CDR1 is ENHRY, CDR2 SYGVKD, per germline. CDR3 bases: TGTGCCATCAGCGAACAGGGGACGGGCTATGGCTACACCTTC. Residues: CAISEQGTGYGYTF.

V usage is TRBV5-4 and J usage is TRBJ2-3; TRBD2 aligns across 7 bases. The length of the CDR3 is 15 residues. The V and J ends lost 0 bases and 5 bases, in that order; junction bases with no gene match: 6. Germline V lookup: CDR1 SGHNT, CDR2 YYREEE (reference sequence). The CDR3 reads CASSLDPGGLDTQYF. The CDR3 nucleotides are TGTGCCAGCAGCTTGGATCCGGGAGGTCTAGATACGCAGTATTTT.

The CDR3 DNA is TGTGCCAGCAGCCAGGAACCGGACTACTACGAGCAGTACTTC. Amino acid sequence: CASSQEPDYYEQYF. The chain employs TRBV11-2 and TRBJ2-7; TRBD2 might be the D (6 bases). Germline loops: CDR1 SGHAT, CDR2 FQNNGV. Trimming shortened V by 5 bases and J by 3 bases, and 14 bases separated the two germline ends. This CDR3 is 14 amino acids long.

This chain uses TRBV13 with TRBJ2-7; the match to TRBD1 covers 7 bases. J lost 7 bases, V lost 5 bases, and 14 bases had no gene match. This CDR3 has 15 residues. Germline lookup yields CDR1 PRHDT and CDR2 FYEKMQ (reference sequence). The CDR3 coding sequence is TGTGCCAGCAGCCGATCCCCCGACAGGGCAGCAGAGCAGTACTTC. Its protein product is CASSRSPDRAAEQYF.

The rearrangement uses TRBV5-4 and TRBJ2-2; weak D call: TRBD2 (6 bases). CDR3 length: 15 residues. Germline CDR1 is SGHNT and CDR2 is YYREEE (reference sequence). Trimming stripped 2 bases from V and 6 bases from J, with 14 bases between. The DNA of the CDR3 is TGTGCCAGCAGCTTAGCGGGTATACTATCCGGGGAGCTGTTTTTT. Translated: CASSLAGILSGELFF. Drawing the rest from reference TRBV5-4 and TRBJ2-2, the complete variable domain is ETGVTQSPTHLIKTRGQQVTLRCSSQSGHNTVSWYQQALGQGPQFIFQYYREEENGRGNFPPRFSGLQFPNYSSELNVNALELDDSALYLCASSLAGILSGELFFGEGSRLTVL.

This chain joins TRBV5-1 and TRBJ2-2; 9 nucleotides match TRBD2. J gave up 6 bases and V 1 base, and 7 bases lay outside the gene matches. The CDR3 is made up of 16 amino acids. From germline, CDR1 is SGHRS and CDR2 YFSETQ. CDR3 in DNA: TGCGCCAGCAGCTTGAAAGGGCTAGCGGGATCCGGGGAGCTGTTTTTT. As protein: CASSLKGLAGSGELFF.

The chain is built from TRBV28 and TRBJ1-2; D might be TRBD1 (6 bases). CDR3 size: 12 residues. Germline values: CDR1 MDHEN, CDR2 SYDVKM. The ends were cut back, 7 bases at V and 6 bases at J, with 12 bases in the middle. CDR3 residues: CASKMAGDGYTF. CDR3 nucleotides: TGTGCCAGCAAAATGGCAGGGGATGGCTACACCTTC.

The chain recombines TRBV7-8 with TRBJ2-1; D remains unclear. The length of the CDR3 is 15 residues. V was trimmed by 2 bases and J by 0 bases, leaving 8 bases between them. CDR1 is SGHVS, CDR2 FQNEAQ, per germline. The CDR3: CASSLLVSSYNEQFF. The CDR3 DNA reads TGTGCCAGCAGCTTATTAGTTAGCTCCTACAATGAGCAGTTCTTC.

This chain links TRBV28 with TRBJ2-1, with 7 nucleotides matching TRBD2. Per germline, CDR1 MDHEN and CDR2 SYDVKM. CDR3 length: 14 amino acids. Trimming took 8 bases from V and 3 from J; bases not matched to a gene: 7. The CDR3 sequence: CASQGLGGYNEQFF. The CDR3 DNA sequence: TGTGCCAGCCAAGGACTAGGAGGCTACAATGAGCAGTTCTTC.

The chain is built from TRBV28 and TRBJ2-3; tentatively, D is TRBD2 (7 bases). The V and J ends lost 4 bases and 4 bases respectively, with 18 bases between them. Per the germline V gene, CDR1 is MDHEN and CDR2 is SYDVKM. The CDR3 spans 16 residues. The CDR3 nucleotides are TGTGCCAGCAGTTCCCCTGGGGGGGGCGCAGCAGATACGCAGTATTTT. Translation: CASSSPGGGAADTQYF. The variable domain in full, completed from reference TRBV28 and TRBJ2-3, reads DVKVTQSSRYLVKRTGEKVFLECVQDMDHENMFWYRQDPGLGLRLIYFSYDVKMKEKGDIPEGYSVSREKKERFSLILESASTNQTSMYLCASSSPGGGAADTQYFGPGTRLTVL.

CDR3 residues: CASSGQGGYNEQFF. DNA of the CDR3: TGTGCCAGCAGTGGACAGGGGGGGTACAATGAGCAGTTCTTC. The rearrangement uses TRBV6-1 and TRBJ2-1; 9 nucleotides match TRBD1. V shed 4 bases and J 4 bases; nucleotides not matched to a gene: 2. This CDR3 is built from 14 residues. The germline V gene encodes CDR1 MNHNS and CDR2 SASEGT.

The chain combines TRBV2 with TRBJ2-7; D might be TRBD2 (6 bases). The CDR3 is 14 residues long. V lost 7 bases and J 1 base, leaving 14 bases between the germline ends. CDR1 and CDR2 from the germline V gene are SNHLY and FYNNEI. CDR3 region: CASTPRGRSYEQYF. For the CDR3, the DNA is TGTGCCAGCACCCCGAGAGGGAGGTCCTACGAGCAGTACTTC.

V gene TRBV18 combines with J gene TRBJ2-1; 7 bases fit TRBD2. Per germline, CDR1 KGHSH and CDR2 LQKENI. The CDR3 sequence is 15 residues long. The V and J ends lost 3 bases and 2 bases, in that order; junction bases with no gene match: 4. In DNA form, the CDR3 reads TGTGCCAGCTCACCTAGCGGGCCCGCCTACAATGAGCAGTTCTTC. Amino acid sequence: CASSPSGPAYNEQFF.

This chain joins TRBV6-5 and TRBJ2-5; weak D call: TRBD2 (5 bases). Gene TRBJ2-7 matches the end of the DNA better, so the J call may be wrong. Germline-derived CDR1 and CDR2 are MNHEY and SVGAGI. The CDR3 runs 15 residues. The CDR3 DNA reads TGTGCCAGCAGGGGAGCTACTGGGCCGCACTACGAGCAGTACTTC. Protein sequence: CASRGATGPHYEQYF.

The chain recombines TRBV6-1 with TRBJ2-7; 8 bases agree with TRBD1. V shed 1 base, J shed 2 bases, and the junction held 10 bases outside the gene matches. The germline CDR1 and CDR2 sequences are MNHNS and SASEGT. CDR3 size: 17 residues. Here the CDR3 reads CASSEVGWDRNTYEQYF. In nucleotides, the CDR3 is TGTGCCAGCAGTGAAGTAGGTTGGGACAGGAACACCTACGAGCAGTACTTC.

This clone has a single count. The chain combines TRBV29-1 with TRBJ2-1; TRBD1 matches at 10 bases. This CDR3 has 13 residues. Germline assignment: CDR1 SQVTM and CDR2 ANQGSEA. V trimming: 8 bases; J trimming: 6 bases; junction bases outside the gene matches: 7. For the CDR3, the DNA is TGCAGCTCATCGGGACAGGGGCCCAATGAGCAGTTCTTC. This encodes CSSSGQGPNEQFF.

The CDR3 protein is CASSIRGHRNTEAFF. CDR3 sequence (DNA): TGTGCCAGTAGTATTAGGGGACATAGGAACACTGAAGCTTTCTTT. The genes are TRBV19 and TRBJ1-1; TRBD1 might be the D (6 bases). Per the germline V gene, CDR1 is LNHDA and CDR2 is SQIVND (reference sequence). This CDR3 comprises 15 residues. The V end was cut by 3 bases, the J end by 1 base, with 12 bases between.

In its sample, this clone was seen a few times. This chain connects TRBV28 to TRBJ1-2; 7 nucleotides line up with TRBD1. With V trimmed by 3 bases and J by 8 bases, 9 bases remained unmatched. Germline-derived CDR1 and CDR2 are MDHEN and SYDVKM. This CDR3 is 14 amino acids long. The CDR3 here is CASSFSDRASGYTF. As DNA, the CDR3 is TGTGCCAGCAGTTTTAGCGACAGGGCGTCGGGCTACACCTTC.

V and J are TRBV18 and TRBJ1-4, with D maybe TRBD1 (5 bases). CDR3 length equals 15 residues. The germline V and J ends were trimmed by 5 bases and 5 bases, with 15 bases remaining between them. Germline CDR1 and CDR2: KGHSH and LQKENI. CDR3 in DNA: TGTGCCAGCTCAACCAACCAGGGAAGGAATGAAAAACTGTTTTTT. Encoded protein: CASSTNQGRNEKLFF.

This clone was picked up a small number of times. The J gene is TRBJ2-1, the V gene TRBV21-1; the table assigns TRBD2, which was not confirmed against the DNA. TRBV21-1 corresponds to a pseudogene. This CDR3 contains 14 residues. CDR3 loop: CASSKDSSDNEQFF. CDR3 nucleotides: TGTGCCAGCAGCAAAGATAGTAGCGACAATGAGCAGTTCTTC.

This CDR3 reads CASRDSYTDTQYF. The DNA of the CDR3 is TGTGCCAGCAGGGACAGCTACACAGATACGCAGTATTTT. The V call is TRBV27, the J call TRBJ2-3; maybe TRBD1 (6 bases). The CDR3 spans 13 residues. Germline lookup yields CDR1 MNHEY and CDR2 SMNVEV (reference sequence). The ends were cut back, 6 bases at V and 2 bases at J, with 9 bases in the middle.